These 14 T cell receptor beta chains were all obtained from the same sample, sequenced in a study of T cell repertoires in cytomegalovirus infection. Their target antigens are unknown. TCRdb ran MiXCR on the reads and lists one entry per CDR3 protein. The sample includes 7,600 or so distinct CDR3 sequences, under 55% of them seen just once. The sequenced material came from PBMCs, sequenced either directly or after in vitro stimulation (not recorded which). The source is a human donor in good health (CMV status not recorded). Some clones in this sample may be carry-over from other donors' samples.

CDR3 coding DNA: TGTGCCAGCAGCTTCGGAGCGGGGGGGGGAAATGAGCAGTTCTTC. Its translation: CASSFGAGGGNEQFF. The rearrangement joins TRBV5-8 to TRBJ2-1; 10 positions match TRBD2. V lost 2 bases and J lost 7; bases outside the gene matches: 6. Per germline, CDR1 SGHTS and CDR2 YDEGEE. The CDR3 loop spans 15 amino acids. The variable domain in full, completed from reference TRBV5-8 and TRBJ2-1, reads EAGVTQSPTHLIKTRGQQATLRCSPISGHTSVYWYQQALGLGLQFLLWYDEGEERNRGNFPPRFSGRQFPNYSSELNVNALELEDSALYLCASSFGAGGGNEQFFGPGTRLTVL.

This chain links TRBV4-2 with TRBJ2-2; D not certain. Trimming pared 1 base from V and 1 base from J, leaving 7 bases between. Germline assignment: CDR1 LGHNA and CDR2 YNFKEQ. This CDR3 comprises 15 residues. The chain's CDR3 is CASSQGVRNTGELFF. CDR3 sequence (DNA): TGTGCCAGCAGCCAAGGGGTTAGGAACACCGGGGAGCTGTTTTTT.

V is TRBV6-6 and J is TRBJ1-3, with unresolved D. The CDR3 is made up of 15 amino acids. Between the trimmed V and J ends, which lost 8 bases and 0 bases, there was a span of 14 bases. CDR1 and CDR2 (germline): MNHNY, SVGAGI (reference sequence). CDR3 region: CASDRHLSSGNTIYF. The CDR3 region has the DNA TGTGCCAGCGATAGACACCTGAGCTCTGGAAACACCATATATTTT.

V is TRBV4-2 and J is TRBJ1-2, with 7 bases identical to TRBD1. Germline values: CDR1 LGHNA, CDR2 YNFKEQ. The V and J ends lost 1 base and 2 bases, in that order; junction bases with no gene match: 7. The CDR3 is 16 amino acids. CDR3 loop: CASSQGTGTENYGYTF. The CDR3 DNA sequence: TGTGCCAGCAGCCAAGGAACCGGGACAGAGAACTATGGCTACACCTTC.

This chain links TRBV6-1 with TRBJ1-5, with D hard to call. Trimming left V 4 bases short and J 2 bases short, with 3 bases between. Germline lookup yields CDR1 MNHNS and CDR2 SASEGT. The CDR3 length is 12 residues. CDR3 residues: CASSVGNQPQHF. The CDR3 DNA follows: TGTGCCAGCAGTGTGGGCAATCAGCCCCAGCATTTT.

The chain employs TRBV5-1 and TRBJ2-1; TRBD2 aligns across 9 bases. Germline V gene data show CDR1 as SGHRS and CDR2 as YFSETQ. The V and J ends lost 7 bases and 8 bases, in that order; junction bases with no gene match: 10. This CDR3 has 14 residues. CDR3 nucleotides: TGCGCCAGCCAGGCCGGGACTAGCATTGATGAGCAGTTCTTC. Protein sequence: CASQAGTSIDEQFF.

There are many counts of this clonotype. The CDR3 sequence is CASSLGFRSTEAFF. Written as DNA, the CDR3 is TGTGCCAGCAGTTTAGGGTTCAGGAGCACTGAAGCTTTCTTT. V is TRBV12-3 or TRBV12-4 and J is TRBJ1-1; no reliable D call. The CDR3 consists of 14 residues. Trimming shortened V by 1 base and J by 4 bases, and 10 bases separated the two germline ends.

Comment on this clonotype: This is likely a read error, given that the CDR3 carries no conserved phenylalanine or tryptophan at its end. The chain carries TRBV12-3 or TRBV12-4 and TRBJ1-1; D may be TRBD1 (5 bases). Trimming pared 6 bases from V and 4 bases from J, leaving 21 bases between. CDR3 size: 16 residues. CDR3: CASSLMVSIQVTEAFL. As DNA, the CDR3 is TGTGCCAGCAGCCTCATGGTTTCCATACAGGTCACTGAAGCTTTCTTG.

This clonotype was detected ten times or more. The chain has TRBV27 and TRBJ2-1, with D possibly being TRBD1 (5 bases). This CDR3 has 16 residues. Germline assignment: CDR1 MNHEY and CDR2 SMNVEV (reference sequence). V lost 4 bases to trimming and J lost 12 bases, with 25 bases between them. The CDR3 DNA is TGTGCCAGCAGTTCCCCGGTCGGCCACAGGCCCCCTATGCAGTTCTTC. It is translated as CASSSPVGHRPPMQFF.

The genes are TRBV4-1 and TRBJ1-2; 9 nucleotides match TRBD1. In germline, CDR1 is MGHRA, CDR2 YSYEKL. The V gene end was trimmed by 1 base and the J gene end by 4 bases; junction bases not matched to a gene: 7. The CDR3 runs 16 residues. CDR3 region: CASSQALGQGGYGYTF. The DNA of the CDR3 is TGCGCCAGCAGCCAAGCCTTGGGACAGGGTGGCTATGGCTACACCTTC.

The chain joins TRBV5-1 to TRBJ2-7; possible D gene TRBD2, 6 bases. Germline CDR1 and CDR2: SGHRS and YFSETQ. The CDR3 contains 12 residues. Trimming cost V 4 bases and J 2 bases, with 7 bases left between them. CDR3 nucleotide sequence: TGCGCCAGCAGCGGGACTGCCTACGAGCAGTACTTC. The encoded protein is CASSGTAYEQYF.

Comments on this clonotype: Sequence at one end of the junction differs from germline and may be a read error. The chain carries TRBV4-1 and TRBJ1-2, with a weak D call TRBD1 (5 bases). Germline CDR1 is MGHRA and CDR2 is YSYEKL. The CDR3 has 14 residues. The CDR3 DNA sequence: TGCGTCAGCATCCAAGACAGATTTACTGGCGGCTACACCTTC. This encodes CVSIQDRFTGGYTF.

As concerns this clonotype: Here the CDR3 omits its conserved ending phenylalanine or tryptophan, so a read error is the likely source. The chain joins TRBV7-2 to TRBJ2-7, with no clear D. V lost 4 bases and J lost 7, with 11 bases in between. CDR3 size: 12 residues. Germline CDR1 reads SGHTA; CDR2 reads FQGNSA. In DNA form, the CDR3 reads TGTGCCAGCAGCTCGTGGGGTGGGGAGCAGTACTTA. As protein: CASSSWGGEQYL.

This clonotype occurred a few times. V gene TRBV5-6 combines with J gene TRBJ2-5, with D maybe TRBD2 (6 bases). The germline V gene encodes CDR1 SGHDT and CDR2 YYEEEE. The CDR3 extends over 16 amino acids. The V gene lost 0 bases and the J gene lost 4 bases, with 16 bases spanning the gap. This chain's CDR3 is CASSLAGRSEGETQYF. The CDR3 nucleotides are TGTGCCAGCAGCTTGGCTGGGAGGTCCGAAGGAGAGACCCAGTACTTC. The whole variable domain, filled in from reference TRBV5-6 and TRBJ2-5, reads DAGVTQSPTHLIKTRGQQVTLRCSPKSGHDTVSWYQQALGQGPQFIFQYYEEEERQRGNFPDRFSGHQFPNYSSELNVNALLLGDSALYLCASSLAGRSEGETQYFGPGTRLLVL.